One sample yielded the 18 T cell receptor beta chains listed below, sequenced in a study of blood T cell repertoires in COVID-19. The assay was immunoSEQ multiplex PCR, and TCRdb's table has in-frame clones only and misses some. The sample has fewer than 300,000 clones, 85% seen once. Sequenced material: PBMCs or T cells enriched from blood (not recorded which). These receptors were obtained from a woman aged 45-65 years who had recovered from COVID-19.

The rearrangement uses TRBV30 and TRBJ1-2; 9 positions agree with TRBD1. Germline V lookup: CDR1 GTSNPN, CDR2 SVGIG (reference sequence). The J segment lost 6 bases and the V segment lost 2 bases, leaving 10 bases of the junction unmatched. CDR3 length: 15 residues. The CDR3: CAWSFRDRVLHGYTF. The CDR3, as DNA: TGTGCCTGGAGTTTCCGGGACAGGGTTTTGCATGGCTACACCTTC.

The V and J genes are TRBV14 and TRBJ1-6; D not resolved. The CDR3 covers 17 residues. The V gene's germline CDR1 is SGHDN and CDR2 FVKESK. Trimming removed 0 bases at V and 7 bases at J, with 16 bases between. In nucleotides, the CDR3 is TGTGCCAGCAGCCAAGAGGTCCCAAGCGCCGGCAATTCACCCCTCCACTTT. Its protein product is CASSQEVPSAGNSPLHF. The full variable domain, its missing parts supplied by reference TRBV14 and TRBJ1-6, is EAGVTQFPSHSVIEKGQTVTLRCDPISGHDNLYWYRRVMGKEIKFLLHFVKESKQDESGMPNNRFLAERTGGTYSTLKVQPAELEDSGVYFCASSQEVPSAGNSPLHFGNGTRLTVT.

The chain carries TRBV10-1 and TRBJ2-1; 13 nucleotides match TRBD2. The junction had 4 bases not matched to a gene; V was cut back by 3 bases and J by 5 bases. Germline V lookup: CDR1 WNHNN, CDR2 SYGVQD (reference sequence). This CDR3 has 16 amino acids. This chain's CDR3 is CASSEPGTSGDNEQFF. The CDR3 DNA reads TGCGCCAGCAGTGAACCGGGGACTAGCGGGGACAATGAGCAGTTCTTC.

This clone was observed a few times. The rearrangement links TRBV15 to TRBJ1-6, with TRBD1 identical over 10 bases. V trimming: 8 bases; J trimming: 7 bases; junction bases outside the gene matches: 11. Germline CDR1 reads LNHNV; CDR2 reads YYDKDF (reference sequence). The CDR3 has 16 residues. The CDR3 region has the DNA TGTGCCACCCTCGATGGGACAGGGGCTCGGAATTCACCCCTCCACTTT. It codes for CATLDGTGARNSPLHF.

The rearrangement uses TRBV9 and TRBJ1-1, with 7 bases that match TRBD1. J lost 1 base, V lost 4 bases, and 19 bases had no gene match. This CDR3 is built from 19 residues. Germline values: CDR1 SGDLS, CDR2 YYNGEE. The CDR3 DNA sequence: TGTGCCAGCAGCCGGCTGAACGCAGGGGGAGACGGCCAGAACACTGAAGCTTTCTTT. This gives the protein CASSRLNAGGDGQNTEAFF.

The chain has TRBV7-8 and TRBJ1-1; 8 nucleotides line up with TRBD1. V was clipped by 5 bases and J by 4 bases; unmatched bases: 6. The germline gives CDR1 SGHVS, CDR2 FQNEAQ. The CDR3 length is 14 residues. CDR3 amino acids: CASSLRGQGTEAFF. DNA of the CDR3: TGTGCCAGCAGCCTTAGAGGACAGGGCACTGAAGCTTTCTTT.

This clone was seen just once. The rearrangement links TRBV27 to TRBJ2-2; possibly TRBD2 for D (5 bases). The CDR3 contains 15 residues. Germline V gene lookup returns CDR1 MNHEY and CDR2 SMNVEV (reference sequence). The germline V and J ends were trimmed by 2 bases and 7 bases, with 14 bases remaining between them. The CDR3 DNA reads TGTGCCAGCAGTTTAGGCCGGGGTCTAATCGGGGAGCTGTTTTTT. Translating gives CASSLGRGLIGELFF.

This chain uses TRBV4-2 with TRBJ2-6; 11 nucleotides match TRBD2. In germline, CDR1 is LGHNA, CDR2 YNFKEQ. This CDR3 region has 19 residues. V was pared by 1 base and J by 1 base, with 6 bases of the junction left unmatched. The CDR3 sequence is CASSQVPTSGRSGANVLTF. CDR3 nucleotides: TGTGCCAGCAGCCAAGTTCCAACTAGCGGGAGATCTGGGGCCAACGTCCTGACTTTC.

This chain joins TRBV15 and TRBJ2-5, with D maybe TRBD1 (5 bases). This CDR3 contains 15 residues. CDR1 is LNHNV and CDR2 is YYDKDF in the germline V gene (reference sequence). V dropped 6 bases and J dropped 2 bases, with 16 bases sitting between them. The CDR3 DNA sequence: TGTGCCACCAGTTGGGGTAGGGGAAGGCAAGAGACCCAGTACTTC. Its protein is CATSWGRGRQETQYF.

The chain employs TRBV7-8 and TRBJ1-5; D might be TRBD1 (5 bases). V was clipped by 5 bases and J by 5 bases, with 10 bases between them. Germline values: CDR1 SGHVS, CDR2 FQNEAQ. The CDR3 is made up of 13 amino acids. DNA for the CDR3: TGTGCCAGCAGCGATGCCAGGGATCAGCCCCAGCATTTT. This codes for CASSDARDQPQHF.

V is TRBV3-1 (or the pseudogene TRBV3-2) and J is TRBJ2-7; possible D gene TRBD2, 6 bases. Germline values: CDR1 LGHDT, CDR2 YNNKEL (reference sequence). This CDR3 spans 14 amino acids. Trimming cost V 4 bases and J 3 bases, with 13 bases left between them. As DNA, the CDR3 is TGTGCCAGCAGCCCCGGGGACTTCAGCTACGAGCAGTACTTC. Translated, it gives CASSPGDFSYEQYF.

The chain has TRBV29-1 and TRBJ1-2; D remains ambiguous. Germline CDR1 SQVTM, CDR2 ANQGSEA. There are 11 residues in the CDR3. The ends were cut back, 4 bases at V and 8 bases at J, with 11 bases in the middle. The CDR3 spells CSVVEGYGYTF. CDR3 DNA sequence: TGCAGCGTTGTTGAGGGTTACGGCTACACCTTC.

The rearrangement links TRBV18 to TRBJ1-2; TRBD1 might be the D (5 bases). The CDR3 covers 13 residues. CDR1 and CDR2 (germline): KGHSH, LQKENI. Trimming removed 6 bases at V and 3 bases at J, with 11 bases between. CDR3 nucleotide sequence: TGTGCCAGCTCCCCTAAGACAGACTATGGCTACACCTTC. Encoded protein: CASSPKTDYGYTF.

The CDR3 DNA is TGCGCCAGCAGCCAGGGACTAGCGGGAGTTGTTGAGCAGTTCTTC. It specifies CASSQGLAGVVEQFF. This chain connects TRBV4-3 to TRBJ2-1; TRBD2 agrees at 14 bases. Germline V gene sequence: CDR1 LGHNA, CDR2 YSLEER. V dropped 3 bases and J dropped 9; count of bases not matched to a gene: 4. CDR3 size: 15 residues.

This clone was seen a single time. The chain couples TRBV2 to TRBJ2-2, with TRBD1 matching 8 bases. Per germline, CDR1 SNHLY and CDR2 FYNNEI. The trim removed 2 bases at V and 1 base at J, leaving 0 bases unmatched. CDR3 length: 15 amino acids. The CDR3 DNA reads as TGTGCCAGCAGTGAAACAGGGGGGAACACCGGGGAGCTGTTTTTT. As protein: CASSETGGNTGELFF.

This chain links TRBV30 with TRBJ1-2; D unresolved. The CDR3 consists of 14 residues. Looked up from germline, CDR1 is GTSNPN and CDR2 is SVGIG (reference sequence). V shed 6 bases and J shed 7 bases, with 21 bases lying between them. The DNA for the CDR3 is TGTGCCTGCCTAAAATCCCGGGGTGGATTTGGCTACACCTTC. It is translated as CACLKSRGGFGYTF.

This clone was recorded once. The CDR3 region has the DNA TGTGCCAGCAGTTTACGGCAGGCCGTTTCACCCCTCCACTTT. This sequence encodes CASSLRQAVSPLHF. The chain combines TRBV28 with TRBJ1-6; D is undetermined. This CDR3 has 14 amino acids. Germline V CDR1 and CDR2: MDHEN, SYDVKM. Trimming took 2 bases from V and 9 from J, leaving 11 bases between them.

The rearrangement joins TRBV6-6 to TRBJ1-2; D gene unclear. Trimming took 1 base from V and 5 from J, leaving 8 bases between them. Germline V gene sequence: CDR1 MNHNY, CDR2 SVGAGI (reference sequence). The CDR3 covers 13 residues. The CDR3 reads CASSYYGNYGYTF. The CDR3 nucleotides are TGTGCCAGCAGTTACTACGGTAATTATGGCTACACCTTC.